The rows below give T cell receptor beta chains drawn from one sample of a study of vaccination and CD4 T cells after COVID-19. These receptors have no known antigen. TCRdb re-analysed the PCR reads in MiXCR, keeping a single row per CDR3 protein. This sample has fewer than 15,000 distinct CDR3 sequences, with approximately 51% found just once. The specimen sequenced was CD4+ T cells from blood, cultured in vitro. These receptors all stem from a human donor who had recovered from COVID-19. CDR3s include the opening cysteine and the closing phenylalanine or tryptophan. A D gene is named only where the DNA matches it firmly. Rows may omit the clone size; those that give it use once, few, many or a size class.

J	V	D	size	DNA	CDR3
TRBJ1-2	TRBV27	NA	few	TGTGCCAGCAGGGGGGGAATTTTGGCTAACTATGGCTACACCTTC	CASRGGILANYGYTF
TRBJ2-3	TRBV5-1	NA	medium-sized	TGCGCCAGCAGCTTGGAGGATAAGGCCACAGATACGCAGTATTTT	CASSLEDKATDTQYF
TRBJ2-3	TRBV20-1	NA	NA	TGCAGTGTCAGAGGTAGAGCTTACACAGATACGCAGTATTTT	CSVRGRAYTDTQYF
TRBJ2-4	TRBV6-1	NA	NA	TGTGCCAGCAGATCCCCGGGAAGGAGCATTCAGTACTTC	CASRSPGRSIQYF
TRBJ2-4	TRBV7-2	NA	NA	TGTGCCAGCAGCTTACAAGTAGCCAAAAACATTCAGTACTTC	CASSLQVAKNIQYF
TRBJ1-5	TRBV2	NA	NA	TGTGCCAGCACCCGGGCAGTGAATAGCAATCAGCCCCAGCATTTT	CASTRAVNSNQPQHF
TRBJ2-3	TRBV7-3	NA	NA	TGTGCCAGCAGTTCGGATCCGGGACACCAGGATACGCAGTATTTT	CASSSDPGHQDTQYF
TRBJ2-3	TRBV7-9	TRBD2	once	TGTGCCAGCACAAAGGAGCTCGGGAGGGCCGAGGCAGATACGCAGTATTTT	CASTKELGRAEADTQYF
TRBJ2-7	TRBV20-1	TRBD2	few	TGCAGTGCTAAGACTAGCCCGACCTACGAGCAGTACTTC	CSAKTSPTYEQYF
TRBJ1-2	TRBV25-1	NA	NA	TGTGCCAGCAGTGAATTCAGGGGCTATGGCTACACCTTC	CASSEFRGYGYTF
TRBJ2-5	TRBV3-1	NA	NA	TGTGCCAGCAGCCACCTTGGTTACCAAGAGACCCAGTACTTC	CASSHLGYQETQYF
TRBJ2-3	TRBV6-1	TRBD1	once	TGTGCCAGCAGTGGGGGACAGGGGCTAGATACGCAGTATTTT	CASSGGQGLDTQYF
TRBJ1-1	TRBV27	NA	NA	TGTGCCAGCAGTTTATATAGGGGGACTAGTTACACTGAAGCTTTCTTT	CASSLYRGTSYTEAFF
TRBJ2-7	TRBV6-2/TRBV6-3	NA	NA	TGTGCCAGCAGTCGCCCAGGACAGAAAAACGAGCAGTACTTC	CASSRPGQKNEQYF
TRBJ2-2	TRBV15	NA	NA	TGTGCCACCGGACTGGGGACCCGAAGGACCGGGGAGCTGTTTTTT	CATGLGTRRTGELFF
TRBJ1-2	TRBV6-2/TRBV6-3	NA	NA	TGTGCCAGCGGGCAGGGGATGGGGAACTATGGCTACACCTTC	CASGQGMGNYGYTF
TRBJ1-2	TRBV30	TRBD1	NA	TGTGCCTGGAGTCGCGACCGGGACAGTCTTAACTATGGCTACACCTTC	CAWSRDRDSLNYGYTF
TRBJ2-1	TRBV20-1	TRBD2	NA	TGCAGTGCCCGAAGGGGGACTAGCGGGGGGTATTTTGAGCAGTTCTTC	CSARRGTSGGYFEQFF
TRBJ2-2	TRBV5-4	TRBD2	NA	TGTGCCAGCAGCCCGGGACTAGCGGGACCGAACACCGGGGAGCTGTTTTTT	CASSPGLAGPNTGELFF
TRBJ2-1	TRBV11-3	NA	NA	TGTGCCAGCAGCCTCCGGAGTTTTGGGGACAATGAGCAGTTCTTC	CASSLRSFGDNEQFF
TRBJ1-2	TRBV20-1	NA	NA	TGCAGTGCTAGAGTTGGTGACGACTTCTATGGCTACACCTTC	CSARVGDDFYGYTF
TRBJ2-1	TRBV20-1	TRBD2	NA	TGCAGTGCTAGAGAACCTAGCGGGGGCCTCGACAATGAGCAGTTCTTC	CSAREPSGGLDNEQFF
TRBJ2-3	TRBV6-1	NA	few	TGTGCCAGCATGCTCGATGCATACACAGATACGCAGTATTTT	CASMLDAYTDTQYF
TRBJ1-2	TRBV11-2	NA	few	TGTGCCAGCAGCGCTCGAAGGGGCCTTGGGGGCTACACCTTC	CASSARRGLGGYTF
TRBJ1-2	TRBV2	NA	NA	TGTGCCAGCAGAGGGGACCGCCCGGGGAGAGGCTACACCTTC	CASRGDRPGRGYTF